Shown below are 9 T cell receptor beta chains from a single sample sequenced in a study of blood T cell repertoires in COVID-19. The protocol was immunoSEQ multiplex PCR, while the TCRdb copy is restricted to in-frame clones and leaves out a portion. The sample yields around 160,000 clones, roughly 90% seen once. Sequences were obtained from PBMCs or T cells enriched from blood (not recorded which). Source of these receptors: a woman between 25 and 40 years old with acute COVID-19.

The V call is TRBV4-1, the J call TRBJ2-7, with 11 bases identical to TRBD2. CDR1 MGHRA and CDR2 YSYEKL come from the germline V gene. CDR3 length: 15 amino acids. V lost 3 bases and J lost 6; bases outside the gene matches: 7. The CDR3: CASSQLGLAVSEQYF. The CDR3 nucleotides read TGCGCCAGCAGCCAGCTGGGACTAGCGGTCTCCGAGCAGTACTTC.

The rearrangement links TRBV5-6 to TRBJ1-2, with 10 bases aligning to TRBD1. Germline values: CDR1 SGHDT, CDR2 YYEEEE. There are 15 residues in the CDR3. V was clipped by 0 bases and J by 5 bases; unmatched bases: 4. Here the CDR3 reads CASSLGQGAWYGYTF. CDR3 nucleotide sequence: TGTGCCAGCAGCTTGGGACAGGGGGCCTGGTATGGCTACACCTTC.

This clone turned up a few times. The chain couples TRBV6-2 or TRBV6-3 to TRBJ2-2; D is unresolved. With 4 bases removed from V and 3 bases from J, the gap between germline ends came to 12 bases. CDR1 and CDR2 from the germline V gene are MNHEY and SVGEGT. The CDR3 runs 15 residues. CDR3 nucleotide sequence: TGTGCCAGCAGTTCTCGCCACAGACACACCGGGGAGCTGTTTTTT. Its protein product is CASSSRHRHTGELFF.

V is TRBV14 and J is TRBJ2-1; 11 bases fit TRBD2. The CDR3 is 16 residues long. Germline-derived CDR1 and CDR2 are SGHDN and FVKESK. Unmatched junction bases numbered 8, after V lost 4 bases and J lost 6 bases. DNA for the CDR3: TGTGCCAGCAGCCCAGTAGCGGGAGGGCCGGGCAATGAGCAGTTCTTC. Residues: CASSPVAGGPGNEQFF.

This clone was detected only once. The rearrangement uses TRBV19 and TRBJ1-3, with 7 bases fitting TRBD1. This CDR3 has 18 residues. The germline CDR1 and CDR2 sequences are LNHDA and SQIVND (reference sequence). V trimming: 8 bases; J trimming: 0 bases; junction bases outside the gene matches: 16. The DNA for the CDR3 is TGTGCCAGTTCACTTCCCCCCGGGACAGTGCTCTCTGGAAACACCATATATTTT. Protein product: CASSLPPGTVLSGNTIYF.

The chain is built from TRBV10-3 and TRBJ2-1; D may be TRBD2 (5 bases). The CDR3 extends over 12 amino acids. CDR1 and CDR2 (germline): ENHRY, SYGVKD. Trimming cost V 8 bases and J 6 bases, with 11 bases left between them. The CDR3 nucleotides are TGTGCCATCTGGGAAAGCGGCAATGAGCAGTTCTTC. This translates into CAIWESGNEQFF.

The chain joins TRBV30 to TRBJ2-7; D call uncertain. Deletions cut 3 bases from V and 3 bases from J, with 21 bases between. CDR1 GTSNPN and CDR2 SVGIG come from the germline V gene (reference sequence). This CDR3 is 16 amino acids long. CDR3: CAWSPMTGARDYEQYF. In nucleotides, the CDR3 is TGTGCCTGGAGCCCAATGACCGGAGCCAGAGACTACGAGCAGTACTTC.

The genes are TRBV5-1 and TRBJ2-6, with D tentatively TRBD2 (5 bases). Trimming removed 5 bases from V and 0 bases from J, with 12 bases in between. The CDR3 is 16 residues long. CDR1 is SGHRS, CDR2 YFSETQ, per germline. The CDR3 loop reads CASRSVGDSGANVLTF. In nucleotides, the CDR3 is TGCGCCAGCAGGTCGGTCGGGGACTCTGGGGCCAACGTCCTGACTTTC. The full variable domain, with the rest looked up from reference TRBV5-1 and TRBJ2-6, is KAGVTQTPRYLIKTRGQQVTLSCSPISGHRSVSWYQQTPGQGLQFLFEYFSETQRNKGNFPGRFSGRQFSNSRSEMNVSTLELGDSALYLCASRSVGDSGANVLTFGAGSRLTVL.

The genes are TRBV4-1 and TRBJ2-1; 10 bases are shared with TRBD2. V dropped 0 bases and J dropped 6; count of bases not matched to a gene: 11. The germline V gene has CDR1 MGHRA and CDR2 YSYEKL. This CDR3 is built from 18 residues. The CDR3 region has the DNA TGCGCCAGCAGCCAAGATCGCCTAATAGCGGGAGGCCCCAATGAGCAGTTCTTC. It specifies CASSQDRLIAGGPNEQFF.